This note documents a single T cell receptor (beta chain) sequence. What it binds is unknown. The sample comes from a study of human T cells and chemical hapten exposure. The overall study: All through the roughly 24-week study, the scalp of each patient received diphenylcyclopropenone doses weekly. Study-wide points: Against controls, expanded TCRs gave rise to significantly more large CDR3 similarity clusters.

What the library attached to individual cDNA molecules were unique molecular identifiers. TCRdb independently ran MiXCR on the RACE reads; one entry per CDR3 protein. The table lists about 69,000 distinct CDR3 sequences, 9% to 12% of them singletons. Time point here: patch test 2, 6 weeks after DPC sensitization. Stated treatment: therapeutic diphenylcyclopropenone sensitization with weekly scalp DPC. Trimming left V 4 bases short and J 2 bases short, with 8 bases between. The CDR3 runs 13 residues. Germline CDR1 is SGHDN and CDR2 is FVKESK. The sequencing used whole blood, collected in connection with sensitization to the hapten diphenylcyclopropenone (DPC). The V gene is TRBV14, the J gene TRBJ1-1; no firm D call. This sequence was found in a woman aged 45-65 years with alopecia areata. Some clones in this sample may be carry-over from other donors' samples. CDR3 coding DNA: TGTGCCAGCAGCCGACGCGGCAACACTGAAGCTTTCTTT. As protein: CASSRRGNTEAFF.